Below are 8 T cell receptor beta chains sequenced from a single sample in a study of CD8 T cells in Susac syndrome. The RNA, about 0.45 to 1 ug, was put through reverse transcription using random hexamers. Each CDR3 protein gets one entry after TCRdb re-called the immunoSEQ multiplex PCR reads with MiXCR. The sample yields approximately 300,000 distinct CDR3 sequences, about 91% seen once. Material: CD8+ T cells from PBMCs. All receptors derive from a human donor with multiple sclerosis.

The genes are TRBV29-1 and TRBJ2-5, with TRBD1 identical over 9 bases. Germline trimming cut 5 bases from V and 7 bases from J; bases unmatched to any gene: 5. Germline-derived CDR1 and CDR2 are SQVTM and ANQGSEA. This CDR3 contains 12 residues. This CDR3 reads CSVQGQGGTQYF. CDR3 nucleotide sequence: TGCAGCGTTCAGGGACAGGGAGGGACCCAGTACTTC.

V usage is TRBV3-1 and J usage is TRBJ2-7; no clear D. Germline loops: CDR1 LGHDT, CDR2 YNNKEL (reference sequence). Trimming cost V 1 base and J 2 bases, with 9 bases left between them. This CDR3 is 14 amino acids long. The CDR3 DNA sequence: TGTGCCAGCAGCCAAGCCGACCGGGCCTACGAGCAGTACTTC. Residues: CASSQADRAYEQYF.

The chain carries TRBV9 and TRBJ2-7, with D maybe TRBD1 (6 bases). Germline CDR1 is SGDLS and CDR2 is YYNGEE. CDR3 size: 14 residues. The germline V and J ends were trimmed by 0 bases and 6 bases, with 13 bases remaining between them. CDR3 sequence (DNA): TGTGCCAGCAGCGTAGCTACAGGGCCGATCGAGCAGTACTTC. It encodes CASSVATGPIEQYF.

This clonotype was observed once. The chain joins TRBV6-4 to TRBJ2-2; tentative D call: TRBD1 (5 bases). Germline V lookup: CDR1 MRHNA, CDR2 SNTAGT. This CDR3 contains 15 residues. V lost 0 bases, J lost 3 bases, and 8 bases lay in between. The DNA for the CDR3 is TGTGCCAGCAGTGACTCGGCCAGGGACACCGGGGAGCTGTTTTTT. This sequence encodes CASSDSARDTGELFF.

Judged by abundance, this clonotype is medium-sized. The CDR3 nucleotides read TGTGCCAGCAGTGAGGGGGGGACCAACTACGAGCAGTACTTC. As protein: CASSEGGTNYEQYF. The chain links TRBV2 to TRBJ2-7; 7 nucleotides agree with TRBD2. CDR1 is SNHLY and CDR2 is FYNNEI in the germline V gene. Trimming took 3 bases from V and 3 from J; bases not matched to a gene: 5. CDR3 length equals 14 residues.

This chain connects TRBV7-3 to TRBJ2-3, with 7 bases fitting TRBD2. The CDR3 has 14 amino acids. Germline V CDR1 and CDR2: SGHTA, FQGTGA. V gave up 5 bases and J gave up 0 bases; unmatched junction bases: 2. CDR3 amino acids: CASSRLASTDTQYF. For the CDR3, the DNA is TGTGCCAGCAGCAGACTAGCTAGCACAGATACGCAGTATTTT. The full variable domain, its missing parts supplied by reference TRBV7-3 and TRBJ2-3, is GAGVSQTPSNKVTEKGKYVELRCDPISGHTALYWYRQSLGQGPEFLIYFQGTGAADDSGLPNDRFFAVRPEGSVSTLKIQRTERGDSAVYLCASSRLASTDTQYFGPGTRLTVL.

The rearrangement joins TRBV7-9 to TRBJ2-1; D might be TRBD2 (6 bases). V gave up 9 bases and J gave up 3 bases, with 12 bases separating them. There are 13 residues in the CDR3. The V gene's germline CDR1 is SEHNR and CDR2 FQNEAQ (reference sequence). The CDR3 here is CARAGTDYNEQFF. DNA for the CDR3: TGTGCCAGGGCCGGGACTGACTACAATGAGCAGTTCTTC.

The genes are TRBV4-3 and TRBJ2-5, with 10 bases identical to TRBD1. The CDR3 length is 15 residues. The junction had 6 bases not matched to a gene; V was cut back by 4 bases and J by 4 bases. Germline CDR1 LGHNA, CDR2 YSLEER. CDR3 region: CASSLYDRGRETQYF. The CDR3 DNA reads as TGCGCCAGCAGCCTCTACGACAGGGGGCGAGAGACCCAGTACTTC.